Each of the 13 T cell receptor beta chains below was sequenced from the same sample in a study of T-cell memory formation after mild COVID-19. TCRdb re-called the 5' RACE reads with MiXCR, one entry per CDR3 protein. The sample has about 470,000 distinct CDR3 sequences, approximately 23% seen once. The sequenced sample consisted of PBMCs or a T cell subset sorted from them (not recorded which). The receptors were gathered from an adult woman who had mild COVID-19 (a few samples of this study predate the infection). Cell type and time point are not known.

This clonotype was recorded many times. The CDR3 sequence is CASSYAVNTEAFF. The CDR3 DNA is TGTGCCAGCAGTTACGCGGTGAACACTGAAGCTTTCTTT. This chain connects TRBV6-2 or TRBV6-3 to TRBJ1-1; D not resolved. V shed 2 bases and J shed 0 bases, with 4 bases lying between them. The CDR3 is made up of 13 amino acids. CDR1 MNHEY and CDR2 SVGEGT come from the germline V gene.

This sequence joins TRBV11-2 and TRBJ2-7; D is perhaps TRBD2 (7 bases). The CDR3 is 17 amino acids. Germline loops: CDR1 SGHAT, CDR2 FQNNGV. V was trimmed by 5 bases and J by 0 bases, leaving 20 bases between them. The DNA of the CDR3 is TGTGCCAGCAGCCACCTGGATGCAGGGGACTACTCCTACGAGCAGTACTTC. This encodes CASSHLDAGDYSYEQYF.

V gene TRBV19 combines with J gene TRBJ1-1, with unresolved D. This CDR3 has 12 residues. The germline gives CDR1 LNHDA, CDR2 SQIVND (reference sequence). Trimming cost V 9 bases and J 0 bases, with 8 bases left between them. The CDR3 region has the DNA TGTGCCAGCCAAAACCTGAACACTGAAGCTTTCTTT. As protein: CASQNLNTEAFF.

The rearrangement uses TRBV12-3 or TRBV12-4 and TRBJ2-3; D might be TRBD2 (6 bases). The germline V and J ends were trimmed by 5 bases and 1 base, with 13 bases remaining between them. The CDR3 contains 15 residues. For the CDR3, the DNA is TGTGCCAGCAGTCCCCGTCCGGGGGGCACAGATACGCAGTATTTT. It translates to CASSPRPGGTDTQYF.

V gene TRBV27 combines with J gene TRBJ2-5; 12 bases agree with TRBD1. The CDR3 runs 15 residues. The V and J ends lost 4 bases and 4 bases, in that order; junction bases with no gene match: 4. Per the germline V gene, CDR1 is MNHEY and CDR2 is SMNVEV (reference sequence). CDR3 residues: CASSSGTGGRETQYF. CDR3 sequence (DNA): TGTGCCAGCAGTTCCGGGACAGGGGGCCGAGAGACCCAGTACTTC.

This chain joins TRBV14 and TRBJ2-6; D unclear. Trimming stripped 0 bases from V and 2 bases from J, with 5 bases between. The CDR3 sequence is 15 residues long. Germline loops: CDR1 SGHDN, CDR2 FVKESK. In DNA, the CDR3 is TGTGCCAGCAGCCAAGAGCTGGCTGGGGCCAACGTCCTGACTTTC. As protein: CASSQELAGANVLTF. The full variable domain, its missing parts supplied by reference TRBV14 and TRBJ2-6, is EAGVTQFPSHSVIEKGQTVTLRCDPISGHDNLYWYRRVMGKEIKFLLHFVKESKQDESGMPNNRFLAERTGGTYSTLKVQPAELEDSGVYFCASSQELAGANVLTFGAGSRLTVL.

In the case of this clonotype: An end of the junction does not agree with germline; a read error may underlie this. The genes are TRBV7-2 and TRBJ2-7, with 12 bases lining up with TRBD2. The CDR3 runs to 14 residues. CDR1 is SGHTA and CDR2 is FQGNSA in the germline V gene. CDR3 in DNA: TGTGCCAGCAGCATAGCTAGCGGGAGGGACGAGCAGTACTTC. Its protein is CASSIASGRDEQYF.

V and J are TRBV12-3 or TRBV12-4 and TRBJ2-3, with D possibly matching TRBD2 (5 bases). Trimming took 5 bases from V and 5 from J, leaving 11 bases between them. This CDR3 comprises 13 residues. CDR3 protein: CASSPGSGDTQYF. The CDR3 bases are TGTGCCAGCAGTCCGGGGTCAGGAGATACGCAGTATTTT.

There are a few counts of this clonotype. The chain carries TRBV18 and TRBJ1-2, with D hard to call. The V end was cut by 1 base, the J end by 7 bases, with 7 bases between. CDR1 and CDR2 from the germline V gene are KGHSH and LQKENI. The CDR3 consists of 12 residues. Here the CDR3 DNA reads TGTGCCAGCTCACCACGGGAGGCTGGCTACACCTTC. Encoded protein: CASSPREAGYTF.

The V call is TRBV29-1, the J call TRBJ2-1, with D possibly being TRBD1 (6 bases). Trimming stripped 5 bases from V and 7 bases from J, with 15 bases between. The CDR3 spans 13 residues. The germline V gene encodes CDR1 SQVTM and CDR2 ANQGSEA. DNA of the CDR3: TGCAGCGTTCTTGAGAGGGGGAGAAATGAGCAGTTCTTC. As protein: CSVLERGRNEQFF.

This clonotype was found a few times. This chain connects TRBV7-8 to TRBJ2-7; a possible D gene is TRBD2 (5 bases). V lost 5 bases and J lost 6, with 20 bases in between. CDR1 is SGHVS, CDR2 FQNEAQ, per germline. This CDR3 is 15 amino acids long. The CDR3 DNA follows: TGTGCCAGCAGCCCGACCCCCTGGGAGCCGGGCGAGCAGTACTTC. It encodes CASSPTPWEPGEQYF.

The chain recombines TRBV7-3 with TRBJ2-7; a possible D gene is TRBD2 (6 bases). The germline V and J ends were trimmed by 5 bases and 2 bases, with 16 bases remaining between them. CDR1 is SGHTA and CDR2 is FQGTGA in the germline V gene. The CDR3 runs 15 residues. The CDR3 here is CASSVSGTVTYEQYF. In DNA, the CDR3 is TGTGCCAGCAGCGTATCCGGGACTGTAACCTACGAGCAGTACTTC.

This sequence joins TRBV27 and TRBJ2-7; no reliable D call. The V gene lost 3 bases and the J gene lost 7 bases, with 13 bases spanning the gap. Germline CDR1 is MNHEY and CDR2 is SMNVEV (reference sequence). This CDR3 is 13 amino acids long. The DNA of the CDR3 is TGTGCCAGCAGTTTGGTGTTCGCTGGGGAGCAGTACTTC. Its protein is CASSLVFAGEQYF.